The 11 T cell receptor beta chains reported below all come from one sample, sequenced in a study of shared clonotypes between healthy human individuals. Sequenced by immunoSEQ multiplex PCR; TCRdb stores in-frame clones only, minus some. The sample has 2,500,000 or so clones, roughly 92% seen once. What was sequenced was naive CD4+ T cells sorted from blood. Subset of the sample: CD45RA+ positively selected. These receptors originate from a man in his late teens or twenties in good health.

This sequence joins TRBV7-2 and TRBJ2-7; a possible D gene is TRBD2 (6 bases). Germline assignment: CDR1 SGHTA and CDR2 FQGNSA. V dropped 3 bases and J dropped 5 bases, with 14 bases sitting between them. This CDR3 has 14 residues. The CDR3 is CASSLGTGLHEQYF. The CDR3, as DNA: TGTGCCAGCAGCTTGGGGACCGGACTACACGAGCAGTACTTC.

This chain connects TRBV19 to TRBJ2-7, with D unclear. This CDR3 is built from 14 residues. V gave up 2 bases and J gave up 4 bases, with 12 bases separating them. Germline-derived CDR1 and CDR2 are LNHDA and SQIVND (reference sequence). The CDR3 loop reads CASSINPTNYEQYF. The DNA of the CDR3 is TGTGCCAGTAGTATAAACCCGACAAATTACGAGCAGTACTTC.

This clone was seen once. This chain uses TRBV28 with TRBJ1-6; D is possibly TRBD1 (5 bases). This CDR3 region has 13 residues. Between the trimmed V and J ends, which lost 5 bases and 8 bases, there was a span of 10 bases. Germline values: CDR1 MDHEN, CDR2 SYDVKM. The CDR3 protein is CASSGAVYSPLHF. Written as DNA, the CDR3 is TGTGCCAGCAGTGGGGCAGTATATTCACCCCTCCACTTT.

On this clone: This CDR3 is also generated by other DNA sequences in the sample. The V call is TRBV10-3, the J call TRBJ2-7; 9 bases line up with TRBD1. In germline, CDR1 is ENHRY, CDR2 SYGVKD. V gave up 3 bases and J gave up 3 bases; unmatched junction bases: 3. The CDR3 length is 14 residues. The CDR3 region has the DNA TGTGCCATCAGTGAAGGGACAGGGCGCTACGAGCAGTACTTC. The encoded protein is CAISEGTGRYEQYF.

The V call is TRBV19, the J call TRBJ1-1; 7 nucleotides line up with TRBD1. Losses at the gene ends were 4 bases for V and 1 base for J; bases not matched to a gene: 6. The CDR3 has 15 residues. Germline CDR1 reads LNHDA; CDR2 reads SQIVND (reference sequence). Here the CDR3 DNA reads TGTGCCAGTAGTAGCCTGACAGGGTGGAACACTGAAGCTTTCTTT. Amino acid sequence: CASSSLTGWNTEAFF.

This clone was recorded a few times. The same CDR3 can be traced to other DNA sequences in this sample. The J gene is TRBJ1-6, the V gene TRBV30, with TRBD1 as a possible D gene (6 bases). There are 13 residues in the CDR3. CDR1 is GTSNPN and CDR2 is SVGIG in the germline V gene (reference sequence). V shed 3 bases and J shed 10 bases, with 13 bases lying between them. CDR3 sequence: CAWRAQGGSPLHF. The CDR3 coding sequence is TGTGCCTGGAGAGCACAGGGTGGCTCACCCCTCCACTTT.

The chain has TRBV2 and TRBJ2-7, with 7 bases identical to TRBD1. Germline assignment: CDR1 SNHLY and CDR2 FYNNEI. This CDR3 contains 13 residues. With V trimmed by 6 bases and J by 5 bases, 7 bases remained unmatched. The chain's CDR3 is CASRPTGRDEQYF. The CDR3 DNA is TGTGCCAGCAGACCGACAGGGAGAGACGAGCAGTACTTC.

The chain uses TRBV28 and TRBJ2-5; the D is unclear. TRBJ2-7 matches the DNA end more closely, so the J call is doubtful. The CDR3 runs to 13 residues. Per germline, CDR1 MDHEN and CDR2 SYDVKM. CDR3 loop: CASSSSGSYEQYF. Written as DNA, the CDR3 is TGTGCCAGCAGTTCGTCCGGCTCCTACGAGCAGTACTTC.

V is TRBV4-1 and J is TRBJ2-5, with a weak D call TRBD2 (6 bases). The ends were cut back, 4 bases at V and 3 bases at J, with 15 bases in the middle. The CDR3 runs to 15 residues. Germline assignment: CDR1 MGHRA and CDR2 YSYEKL. CDR3 in amino acids: CASSLGGTLKETQYF. CDR3 coding DNA: TGCGCCAGCAGCCTAGGCGGGACCCTGAAAGAGACCCAGTACTTC.

Regarding this clone: The same CDR3 is also encoded by other DNA sequences in this sample. This chain joins TRBV5-4 and TRBJ2-6, with D uncertain. CDR1 SGHNT and CDR2 YYREEE come from the germline V gene (reference sequence). Trimming took 1 base from V and 4 from J, leaving 9 bases between them. CDR3 length: 15 residues. The CDR3 is CASSLLVSGANVLTF. The CDR3 DNA reads TGTGCCAGCAGCTTGTTGGTCTCAGGGGCCAACGTCCTGACTTTC.

The chain is built from TRBV5-1 and TRBJ2-5; D not certain. V lost 0 bases to trimming and J lost 5 bases, with 14 bases between them. Germline V lookup: CDR1 SGHRS, CDR2 YFSETQ. The CDR3 spans 15 residues. CDR3 sequence: CASSLDGLSDETQYF. The DNA for the CDR3 is TGCGCCAGCAGCTTGGATGGGCTGTCGGACGAGACCCAGTACTTC.